Sequencing of this T cell receptor (beta chain) was carried out in a study of Ad26.COV2.S vaccination and SARS-CoV-2 variants. Study details: Dosing was one shot or two shots 56 days apart. Findings and caveats of the study: Marked by substantial breadth, spike-specific CD8+ and CD4+ T cell responses were reportedly seen after vaccination.

CDR3 length: 15 amino acids. Germline values: CDR1 PRHDT, CDR2 FYEKMQ (reference sequence). V shed 5 bases, J shed 4 bases, and the junction held 4 bases outside the gene matches. Using immunoSEQ multiplex PCR, the repertoire was profiled, and TCRdb retains in-frame clones only, with some absent. Of 350,000 to 500,000 clones in the sample, 75% to 95% were seen once. Remarks on this clone: Its antigen remains unidentified.

Noted treatment: about 20 received Ad26.COV2.S at low or high dose, single or two shots; roughly 5 received placebo; per-sample allocation not given. On day 63 after the first injection, vaccine and placebo recipients gave samples. Donation came from an adult in Boston who was aged 18-55 years. The rearrangement joins TRBV13 to TRBJ2-2; TRBD2 aligns across 10 bases. The sequence came from a person between 18 and 65 years old who received the Ad26.COV2.S COVID-19 vaccine or a placebo. The material sequenced was peripheral blood, taken in a trial of Ad26.COV2.S vaccine versus placebo. The CDR3 coding sequence is TGTGCCAGCAGCCGGACTAGCGGTTCCACCGGGGAGCTGTTTTTT. Its protein is CASSRTSGSTGELFF.